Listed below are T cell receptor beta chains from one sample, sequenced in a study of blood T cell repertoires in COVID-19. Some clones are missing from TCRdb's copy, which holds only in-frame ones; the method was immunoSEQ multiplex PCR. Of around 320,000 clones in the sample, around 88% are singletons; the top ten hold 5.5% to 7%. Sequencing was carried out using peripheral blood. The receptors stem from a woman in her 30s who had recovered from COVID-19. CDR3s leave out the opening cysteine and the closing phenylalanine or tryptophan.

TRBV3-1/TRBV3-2	ASSQQGVKTDTQY
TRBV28	ASSSWNRGNGNTIY
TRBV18	ASSPPAGENQF
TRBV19	ASSPEEDYNEQF
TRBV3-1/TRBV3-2	ASSPGLESTDTQY
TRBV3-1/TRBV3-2	ASSRGRWGEKLF
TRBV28	ASSLRDTTYYGYT
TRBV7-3	ASSLVRGKGYT
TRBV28	AIREDRNTEAF
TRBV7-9	ASSLNQGYTEAF
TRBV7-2	ASSLVYGGASDTQY
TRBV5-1	ASRDTSSGNTIY
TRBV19	ASSTRGRHTGELF
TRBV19	ASSPPAGGQSPLH
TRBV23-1	ASSQSGRGEAF
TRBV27	ASTSSRTGRDEQF
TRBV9	ASSPGTGDGIRAF
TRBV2	ASRLSTSGGASDTQY